The 5 T cell receptor beta chains below all came from one sample that was sequenced in a study of shared clonotypes between healthy human individuals. Clones were read by immunoSEQ multiplex PCR, and TCRdb kept only the in-frame ones, dropping some. This sample yields some 89,000 clones, of which under 70% are seen a single time; over 35% belongs to the top ten. Sequencing was carried out using memory CD8+ T cells sorted from blood. Subset described: CD45RO+ cells pooled with CCR7-negative TemRA cells. The receptors stem from a man aged 30 to 45 in good health.

The chain combines TRBV6-1 with TRBJ2-7, with TRBD2 matching over 12 bases. CDR3 size: 15 residues. Unmatched junction bases numbered 3, after V lost 5 bases and J lost 1 base. CDR1 MNHNS and CDR2 SASEGT come from the germline V gene. CDR3: CASSLGTSGSYEQYF. The CDR3 coding sequence is TGTGCCAGCAGTCTTGGGACTAGCGGGTCCTACGAGCAGTACTTC.

With regard to this clone: Just one base apart from a much larger clone, this may be a read error. The V call is TRBV6-5, the J call TRBJ2-5, with 8 bases matching TRBD1. Unmatched junction bases numbered 11, after V lost 6 bases and J lost 5 bases. CDR3 size: 15 residues. Germline V gene data show CDR1 as MNHEY and CDR2 as SVGAGI. CDR3 loop: CASRPRTGRGETQYF. Here the CDR3 DNA reads TGTGCCAGCAGACCCAGGACAGGGAGAGGGGAGACCCAGTACTTC.

The CDR3 is CASSMDSGNTIYF. CDR3 nucleotide sequence: TGTGCCAGTAGTATGGACAGTGGAAACACCATATATTTT. The V gene is TRBV19, the J gene TRBJ1-3, with D perhaps TRBD1 (6 bases). Germline CDR1 LNHDA, CDR2 SQIVND (reference sequence). V was shortened by 3 bases and J by 3 bases, with 6 bases between the two germline ends. The length of the CDR3 is 13 residues. Full variable domain (missing parts from reference TRBV19 and TRBJ1-3): DGGITQSPKYLFRKEGQNVTLSCEQNLNHDAMYWYRQDPGQGLRLIYYSQIVNDFQKGDIAEGYSVSREKKESFPLTVTSAQKNPTAFYLCASSMDSGNTIYFGEGSWLTVV.

This clone was picked up many times. V is TRBV6-1 and J is TRBJ2-7, with 9 bases identical to TRBD2. CDR1 and CDR2 from the germline V gene are MNHNS and SASEGT. The CDR3 consists of 15 residues. Trimming removed 3 bases from V and 7 bases from J; junction bases left unmatched: 10. DNA of the CDR3: TGTGCCAGCAGTGAGTCGGCGGGAGGGCCATTAGAGCAGTACTTC. This gives the protein CASSESAGGPLEQYF.

Concerning this clone itself: A read error is the likely source, as a far larger clone sits one nucleotide away. The chain employs TRBV2 and TRBJ2-2; 10 bases map to TRBD1. In germline, CDR1 is SNHLY, CDR2 FYNNEI. There are 14 residues in the CDR3. As DNA, the CDR3 is TGTGCCGGCAGTGGGACAGGGGAGACCGGGGAGCTGTTTTTT. Its translation is CAGSGTGETGELFF.